This T cell receptor (beta chain) was profiled in a study of CD8+ T cells in alopecia areata. Study-wide findings and caveats: Within the top 100, expanded CD8+ clones significantly decreased with tofacitinib, as did scalp clonality. Scalp specimens additionally yield sequences from normal skin's resident alphabeta T cells.

This sample's treatment: oral pan-JAK inhibitor, 5-10 mg twice daily. Lesional scalp tissue (obtained by punch biopsy) and peripheral blood were collected from alopecia areata patients. Investigators isolated RNA and reverse transcribed it into cDNA to act as the sequencing template. Data came from immunoSEQ multiplex PCR; TCRdb stores just in-frame clones and leaves some out. The table lists roughly 190,000 clones, 60% of them singletons, with approximately 1% in the top ten. V trimming: 4 bases; J trimming: 6 bases; junction bases outside the gene matches: 11. Germline CDR1 reads KGHSH; CDR2 reads LQKENI. This CDR3 contains 15 residues. Remarks on this clone: Its target is not known.

The clonotype comes from a human donor with alopecia areata. Sequencing used CD4+ T cells sorted from blood, obtained at week 24, from a patient treated with tofacitinib. This chain joins TRBV18 and TRBJ2-7; the match to TRBD2 covers 8 bases. CDR3 residues: CASSQVPSGGGEQYF. CDR3 coding DNA: TGTGCCAGCTCACAGGTCCCCAGCGGGGGAGGCGAGCAGTACTTC.